Described below is a single T cell receptor beta chain sequence and its context. The antigen remains undetermined. This CDR3 region has 13 residues. The junction had 7 bases not matched to a gene; V was cut back by 5 bases and J by 6 bases. CDR1 is GTSNPN, CDR2 SVGIG, per germline (reference sequence). Use of 60 Vbeta and 13 Jbeta primers characterized the PCR. The protocol was immunoSEQ multiplex PCR, while the TCRdb copy is restricted to in-frame clones and leaves out a portion. Across roughly 120,000 clones, the top ten clones capture about 2.7% of the sample. These data belong to a study of cytomegalovirus exposure and HLA in healthy donors. In the study overall: In an early release, HLA-typed donors contributed 80 million to 95 million unique TCR sequences. Genotyping showed 81% of 350 to 400 donors falling in the Caucasian-associated ancestry cluster. Study-level findings and limits: About 150 TCR beta chains were listed as cytomegalovirus-associated. It was confirmed in vitro that a few of the CMV-associated chains were specific for CMV antigens.

The clonotype was recovered from a man younger than 45 in good health and CMV-seronegative. The rearrangement links TRBV30 to TRBJ2-3; 8 positions agree with TRBD2. Sequencing was performed on PBMCs. The CDR3 DNA follows: TGTGCCTGGGCCCCCGGGGGGGTTGATACGCAGTATTTT. Translating gives CAWAPGGVDTQYF.